This T cell receptor (beta chain) comes out of a study of CD8+CD57+ T cells in acquired aplastic anemia (dated by TCRdb to the late 2010s). Regarding the complete study: Extracted DNA from sorted CD4+ and CD8+ cells averaged approximately 3 ug, ranging from about 0.18 to 27.4 ug. CD8+CD57+ expansion was defined as a frequency above the mean frequency observed in healthy subjects. Results the study describes overall, beyond this receptor: Patients and healthy controls showed no significant difference in CD8+ Simpson's diversity (P=0.060). About 30 CD8+ CDR3 sequences were found in both patients and controls but appeared to be highly expressed in patients and within the immunodominant clones of the patients.

Patients chosen for sequencing had shown expansion of CD8+CD57+ cells by flow cytometry. Every patient had severe acquired aplastic anemia, diagnosed using the International Study of Aplastic Anemia and Agranulocytosis and Camitta criteria. No therapy had been received by the patients at the time of blood sampling. The study deep-sequenced TCR repertoires of sorted CD4+ and CD8+ blood T cells from severe aplastic anemia patients and healthy subjects. In the USA, patient enrollment took place under clinicaltrials.gov protocols 00001620, 01623167, 00001397, 00071045, 00081523 and 00961064. Ficoll-Paque density gradient centrifugation was used to isolate peripheral blood mononuclear cells. Before DNA was extracted, CD4+ and CD8+ T cells were sorted using either FACS or magnetic beads. Profiling of TCR beta VDJ combinations and CDR3 sequences used genomic DNA as the template. An Illumina HiSeq 2000 was used for TCR repertoire sequencing. On the authors' methods: Repertoires were assessed using TRBV/TRBJ rearrangement plots, CDR3 size and DJ length profiles, and Simpson's diversity index. The immunodominant clone was defined as the most abundant DNA sequence in deep sequencing data. CDR3 amino acid sequences were screened for sharing across subjects and compared with published repertoires and the VDJdb database. The public reads were run again by TCRdb, first through fastp at Q25 and then through MiXCR, and only productive beta chains were kept. Duplicate CDR3 protein sequences are folded into a single record with the most common DNA and genes. TCRdb's processing, not the authors' own work, is the source of the V and J calls. The sample contains approximately 250,000 distinct CDR3 sequences, roughly 80% of them found a single time. In total, the top ten clones hold approximately 42% of the sample.

The CDR3 sequence holds 14 residues, the cysteine and phenylalanine included. Only CDR3 DNA is held: 42 bases, read in frame from base 1. CDR1 and CDR2, per the germline V gene, are SGHTA and FQGNSA. This clonotype appeared a single time. Its antigen is unknown. One end of the junction fails to match germline, which may point to a read error. The sample was sorted CD4+, CD8+, or CD8+CD57+ T cells (not recorded which) from PBMCs. This clonotype was sampled from a human donor with aplastic anemia. This chain joins TRBV7-2 to TRBJ2-3, with 11 bases in between that match TRBD2. The nucleotides are TGTGCCAGCAACATAGCGGGAGGGGCCACTACGCAGTTTTTT. This codes for CASNIAGGATTQFF.